This T cell receptor (beta chain) was captured in a study of long-term antiretroviral therapy in people with HIV. Survey-level resolution applied to immunoSEQ assay v3.0. The assay was immunoSEQ multiplex PCR, and TCRdb's table has in-frame clones only and misses some. Of about 21,000 clones in the sample, 65% to 85% were seen once. Germline assignment: CDR1 LNHNV and CDR2 YYDKDF (reference sequence). V lost 3 bases, J lost 2 bases, and 3 bases stayed unmatched. The CDR3 is 14 amino acids. V gene TRBV15 combines with J gene TRBJ2-7, with TRBD2 matching over 8 bases. This clonotype originated in a woman aged 40 to 55 with HIV. Sequenced here: unsorted PBMCs, sampled about 1.8 years before starting antiretroviral therapy. The CDR3 sequence: CATSSRGGTYEQYF. In DNA form, the CDR3 reads TGTGCCACCAGCAGTCGGGGGGGTACCTACGAGCAGTACTTC.